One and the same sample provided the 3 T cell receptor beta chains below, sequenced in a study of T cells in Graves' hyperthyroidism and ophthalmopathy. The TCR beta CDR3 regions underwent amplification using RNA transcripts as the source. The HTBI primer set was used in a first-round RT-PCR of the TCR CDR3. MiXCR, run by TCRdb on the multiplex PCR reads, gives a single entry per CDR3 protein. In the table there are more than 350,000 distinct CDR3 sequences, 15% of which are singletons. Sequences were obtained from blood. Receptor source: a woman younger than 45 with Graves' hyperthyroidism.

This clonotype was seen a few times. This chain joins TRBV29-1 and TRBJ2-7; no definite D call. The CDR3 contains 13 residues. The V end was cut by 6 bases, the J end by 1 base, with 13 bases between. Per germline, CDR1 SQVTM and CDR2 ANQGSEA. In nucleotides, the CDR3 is TGCAGCGTGACCGGATACAAATCCTACGAGCAGTACTTC. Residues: CSVTGYKSYEQYF.

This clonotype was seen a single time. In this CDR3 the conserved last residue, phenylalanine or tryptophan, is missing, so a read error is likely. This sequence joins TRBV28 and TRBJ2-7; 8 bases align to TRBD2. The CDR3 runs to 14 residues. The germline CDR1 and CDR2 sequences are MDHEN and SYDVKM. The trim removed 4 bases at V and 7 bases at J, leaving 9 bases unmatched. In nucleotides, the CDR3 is TGTGCCAGCAGTTCCGGGACTAGACTGGCAGAGCAGTACCTC. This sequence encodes CASSSGTRLAEQYL.

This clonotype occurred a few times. The CDR3 spells CSANPLGDEQFF. The DNA for the CDR3 is TGCAGTGCTAACCCGCTAGGGGATGAGCAGTTCTTC. V is TRBV20-1 and J is TRBJ2-1; tentative D call: TRBD1 (5 bases). The germline gives CDR1 DFQATT, CDR2 SNEGSKA (reference sequence). Trimming removed 4 bases at V and 8 bases at J, with 12 bases between. The CDR3 loop spans 12 amino acids.